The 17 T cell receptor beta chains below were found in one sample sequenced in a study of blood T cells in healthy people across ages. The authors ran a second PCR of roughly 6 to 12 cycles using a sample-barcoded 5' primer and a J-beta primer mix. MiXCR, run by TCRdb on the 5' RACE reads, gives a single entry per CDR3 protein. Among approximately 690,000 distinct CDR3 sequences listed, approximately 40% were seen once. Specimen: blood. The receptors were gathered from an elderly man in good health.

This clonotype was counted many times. CDR3 in DNA: TGTGCCAGCAGTCCAGACGGGTACGGGGCCAACGTCCTGACTTTC. Residues: CASSPDGYGANVLTF. The genes are TRBV6-2 or TRBV6-3 and TRBJ2-6; D not resolved. V lost 5 bases, J lost 4 bases, and 12 bases lay in between. CDR3 length equals 15 residues. Germline assignment: CDR1 MNHEY and CDR2 SVGEGT.

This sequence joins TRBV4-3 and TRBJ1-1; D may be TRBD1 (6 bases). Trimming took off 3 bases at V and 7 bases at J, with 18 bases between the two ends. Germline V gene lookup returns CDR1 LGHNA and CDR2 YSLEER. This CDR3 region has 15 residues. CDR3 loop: CASSQRLTGRDEAFF. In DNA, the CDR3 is TGCGCCAGCAGCCAGAGACTCACAGGGAGGGATGAAGCTTTCTTT.

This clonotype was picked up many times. In nucleotides, the CDR3 is TGTGCCAGCAGCCTGGGACAGTCCTTGGGTGGCTACACCTTC. The encoded protein is CASSLGQSLGGYTF. The chain has TRBV3-1 and TRBJ1-2; 7 bases map to TRBD1. The ends lost 4 bases at V and 7 bases at J; junction bases unmatched: 9. This CDR3 is 14 amino acids long. Per the germline V gene, CDR1 is LGHDT and CDR2 is YNNKEL (reference sequence).

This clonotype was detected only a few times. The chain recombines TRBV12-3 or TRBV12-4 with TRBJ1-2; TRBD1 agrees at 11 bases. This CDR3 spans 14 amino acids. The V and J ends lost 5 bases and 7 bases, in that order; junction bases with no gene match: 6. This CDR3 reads CASSIGQGAFGYTF. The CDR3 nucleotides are TGTGCCAGCAGTATTGGACAGGGGGCTTTTGGCTACACCTTC.

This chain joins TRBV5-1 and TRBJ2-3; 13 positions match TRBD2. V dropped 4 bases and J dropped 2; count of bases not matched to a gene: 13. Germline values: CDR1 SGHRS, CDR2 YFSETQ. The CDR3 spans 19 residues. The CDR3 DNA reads TGCGCCAGCAGCCCGACTACTAGCGGGAGGGCCGCCGACACAGATACGCAGTATTTT. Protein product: CASSPTTSGRAADTDTQYF.

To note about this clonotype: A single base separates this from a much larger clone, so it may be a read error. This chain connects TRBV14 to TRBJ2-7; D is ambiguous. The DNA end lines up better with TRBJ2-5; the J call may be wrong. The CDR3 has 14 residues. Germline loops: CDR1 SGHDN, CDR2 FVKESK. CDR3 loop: CASSQDIVRGTQYF. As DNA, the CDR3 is TGTGCCAGCAGCCAAGACATAGTACGAGGGACCCAGTACTTC.

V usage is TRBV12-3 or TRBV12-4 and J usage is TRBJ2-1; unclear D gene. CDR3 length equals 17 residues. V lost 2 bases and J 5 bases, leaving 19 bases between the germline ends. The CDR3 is CASSLSSSVRKNNEQFF. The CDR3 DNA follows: TGTGCCAGCAGTTTATCGTCTTCTGTGCGGAAAAACAATGAGCAGTTCTTC.

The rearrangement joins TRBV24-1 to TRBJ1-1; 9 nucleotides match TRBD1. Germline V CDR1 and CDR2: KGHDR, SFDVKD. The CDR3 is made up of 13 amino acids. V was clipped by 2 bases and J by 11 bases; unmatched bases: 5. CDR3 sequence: CATSDSRTGAAFF. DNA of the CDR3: TGTGCCACCAGTGATTCGAGGACAGGGGCGGCTTTCTTT.

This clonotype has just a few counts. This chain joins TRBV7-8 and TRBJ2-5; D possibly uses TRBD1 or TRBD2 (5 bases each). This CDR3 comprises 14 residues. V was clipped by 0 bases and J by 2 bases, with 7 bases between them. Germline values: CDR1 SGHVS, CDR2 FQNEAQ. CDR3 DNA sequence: TGTGCCAGCAGCTTAGCGGGGGAGCAAGAGACCCAGTACTTC. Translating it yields CASSLAGEQETQYF. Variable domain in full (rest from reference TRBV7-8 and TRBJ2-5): GAGVSQSPRYKVAKRGQDVALRCDPISGHVSLFWYQQALGQGPEFLTYFQNEAQLDKSGLPSDRFFAERPEGSVSTLKIQRTQQEDSAVYLCASSLAGEQETQYFGPGTRLLVL.

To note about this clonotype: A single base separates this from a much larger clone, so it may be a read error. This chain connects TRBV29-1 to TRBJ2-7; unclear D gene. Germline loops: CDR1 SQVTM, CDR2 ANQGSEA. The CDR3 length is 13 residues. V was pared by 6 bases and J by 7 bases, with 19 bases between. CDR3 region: CSVPTLENNEQYF. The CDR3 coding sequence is TGCAGCGTGCCTACCCTAGAGAACAATGAGCAGTACTTC.

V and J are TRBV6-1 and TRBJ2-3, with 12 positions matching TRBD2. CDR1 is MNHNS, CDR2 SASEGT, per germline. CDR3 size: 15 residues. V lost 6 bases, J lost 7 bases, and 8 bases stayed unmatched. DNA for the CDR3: TGTGCCAGCAGGCAGACTAGCGGGAGTGCTTATACGCAGTATTTT. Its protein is CASRQTSGSAYTQYF.

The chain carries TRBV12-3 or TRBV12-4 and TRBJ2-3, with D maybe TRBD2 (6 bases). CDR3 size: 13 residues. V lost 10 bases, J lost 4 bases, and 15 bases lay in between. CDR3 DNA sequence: TGTGCCATCAGCCCGTGGGGGGCAGATACGCAGTATTTT. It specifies CAISPWGADTQYF.

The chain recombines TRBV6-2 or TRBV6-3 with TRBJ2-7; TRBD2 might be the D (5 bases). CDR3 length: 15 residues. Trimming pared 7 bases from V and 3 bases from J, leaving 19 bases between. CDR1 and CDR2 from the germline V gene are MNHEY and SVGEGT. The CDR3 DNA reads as TGTGCCAGCATCCTAGAGGGCATCAATTACTACGAGCAGTACTTC. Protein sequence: CASILEGINYYEQYF.

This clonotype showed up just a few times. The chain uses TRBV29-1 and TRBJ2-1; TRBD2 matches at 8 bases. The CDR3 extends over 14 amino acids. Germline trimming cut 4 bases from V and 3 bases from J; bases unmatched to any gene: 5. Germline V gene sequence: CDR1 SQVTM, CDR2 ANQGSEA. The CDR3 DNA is TGCAGCGTTGCGGGGGGGGCGTACTACAATGAGCAGTTCTTC. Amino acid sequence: CSVAGGAYYNEQFF.

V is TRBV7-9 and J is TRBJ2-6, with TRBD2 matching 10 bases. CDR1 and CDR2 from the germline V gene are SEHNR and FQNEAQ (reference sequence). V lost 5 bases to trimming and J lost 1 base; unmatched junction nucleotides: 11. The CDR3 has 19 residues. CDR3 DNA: TGTGCCAGCAGCCGAGAGGCTAGCGGGAGACCGTCTGGGGCCAACGTCCTGACTTTC. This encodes CASSREASGRPSGANVLTF.

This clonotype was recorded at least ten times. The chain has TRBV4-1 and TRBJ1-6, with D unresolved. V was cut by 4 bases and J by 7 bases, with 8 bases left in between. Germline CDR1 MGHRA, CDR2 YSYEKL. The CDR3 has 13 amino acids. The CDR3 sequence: CASSPSSNSPLHF. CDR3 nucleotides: TGCGCCAGCAGCCCCTCCAGCAATTCACCCCTCCACTTT.

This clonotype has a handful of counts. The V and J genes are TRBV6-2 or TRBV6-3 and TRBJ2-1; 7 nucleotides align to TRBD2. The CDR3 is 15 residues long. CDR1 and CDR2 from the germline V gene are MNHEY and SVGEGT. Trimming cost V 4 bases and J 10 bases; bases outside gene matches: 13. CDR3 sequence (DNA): TGTGCCAGCAGTTGGGGGAACTTGGGGAGGGGAGAGCAGTTCTTC. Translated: CASSWGNLGRGEQFF.